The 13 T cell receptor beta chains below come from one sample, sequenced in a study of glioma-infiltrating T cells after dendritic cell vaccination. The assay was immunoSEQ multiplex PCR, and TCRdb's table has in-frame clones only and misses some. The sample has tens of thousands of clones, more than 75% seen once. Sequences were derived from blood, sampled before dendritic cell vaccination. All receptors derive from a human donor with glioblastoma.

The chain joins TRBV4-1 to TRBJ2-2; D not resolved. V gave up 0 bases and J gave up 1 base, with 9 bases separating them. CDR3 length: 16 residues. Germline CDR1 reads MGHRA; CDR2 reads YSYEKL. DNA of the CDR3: TGCGCCAGCAGCCAAGATGGAGTGAAGAACACCGGGGAGCTGTTTTTT. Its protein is CASSQDGVKNTGELFF.

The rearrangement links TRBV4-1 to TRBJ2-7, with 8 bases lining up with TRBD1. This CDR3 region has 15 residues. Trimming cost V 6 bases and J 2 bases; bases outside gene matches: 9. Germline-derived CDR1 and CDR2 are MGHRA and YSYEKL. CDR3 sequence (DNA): TGCGCCAGCAGAGTCAACAGGGGGGCTCCCTACGAGCAGTACTTC. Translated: CASRVNRGAPYEQYF.

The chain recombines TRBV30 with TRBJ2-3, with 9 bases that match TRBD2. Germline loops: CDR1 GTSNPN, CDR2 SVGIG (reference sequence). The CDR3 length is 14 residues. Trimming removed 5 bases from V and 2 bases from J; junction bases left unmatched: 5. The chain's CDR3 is CAWSLAGLTDTQYF. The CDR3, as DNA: TGTGCCTGGTCACTAGCGGGCCTCACAGATACGCAGTATTTT.

CDR3 sequence reads: CASSSRQGGEQYF. The CDR3 region has the DNA TGTGCCAGCAGCTCAAGACAGGGTGGCGAGCAGTACTTC. The chain has TRBV6-5 and TRBJ2-7, with TRBD1 identical over 7 bases. Germline V gives CDR1 MNHEY, CDR2 SVGAGI. CDR3 length: 13 amino acids. V shed 6 bases and J 6 bases; nucleotides not matched to a gene: 8.

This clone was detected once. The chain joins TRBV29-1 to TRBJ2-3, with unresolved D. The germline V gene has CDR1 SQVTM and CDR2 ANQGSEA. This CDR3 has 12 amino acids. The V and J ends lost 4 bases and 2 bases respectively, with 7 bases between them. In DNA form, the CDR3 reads TGCAGCGTTGGGGCTCTCACAGATACGCAGTATTTT. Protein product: CSVGALTDTQYF.

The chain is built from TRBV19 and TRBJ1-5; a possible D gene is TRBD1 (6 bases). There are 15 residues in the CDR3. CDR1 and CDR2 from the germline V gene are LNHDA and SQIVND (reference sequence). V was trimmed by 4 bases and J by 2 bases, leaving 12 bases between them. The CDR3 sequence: CASSTHRVGNQPQHF. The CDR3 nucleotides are TGTGCCAGTAGTACCCACAGGGTTGGCAATCAGCCCCAGCATTTT.

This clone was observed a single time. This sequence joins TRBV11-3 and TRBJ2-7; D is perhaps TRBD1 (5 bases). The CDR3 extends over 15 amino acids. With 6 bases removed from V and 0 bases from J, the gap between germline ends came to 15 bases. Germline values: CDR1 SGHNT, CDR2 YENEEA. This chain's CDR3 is CASSPNQGRSYEQYF. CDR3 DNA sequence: TGTGCCAGCAGTCCGAACCAGGGCCGCTCCTACGAGCAGTACTTC.

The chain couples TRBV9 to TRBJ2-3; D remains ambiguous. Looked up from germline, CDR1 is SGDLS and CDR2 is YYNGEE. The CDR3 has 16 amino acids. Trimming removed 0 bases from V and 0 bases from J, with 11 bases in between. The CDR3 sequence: CASSVVGDASTDTQYF. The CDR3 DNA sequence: TGTGCCAGCAGCGTAGTCGGAGATGCGAGCACAGATACGCAGTATTTT.

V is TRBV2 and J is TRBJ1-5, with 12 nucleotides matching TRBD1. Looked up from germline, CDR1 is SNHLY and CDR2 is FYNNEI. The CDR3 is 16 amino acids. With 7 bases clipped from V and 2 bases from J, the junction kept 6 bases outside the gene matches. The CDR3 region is CASTGTGGAGNQPQHF. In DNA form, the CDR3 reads TGTGCCAGCACCGGGACAGGGGGCGCGGGCAATCAGCCCCAGCATTTT.

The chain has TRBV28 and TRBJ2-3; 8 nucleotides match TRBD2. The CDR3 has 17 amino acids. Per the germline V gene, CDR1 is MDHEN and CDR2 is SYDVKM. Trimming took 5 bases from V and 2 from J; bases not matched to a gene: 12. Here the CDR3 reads CASSEPGLVSSTDTQYF. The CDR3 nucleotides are TGTGCCAGCAGTGAGCCGGGACTAGTAAGTTCCACAGATACGCAGTATTTT.

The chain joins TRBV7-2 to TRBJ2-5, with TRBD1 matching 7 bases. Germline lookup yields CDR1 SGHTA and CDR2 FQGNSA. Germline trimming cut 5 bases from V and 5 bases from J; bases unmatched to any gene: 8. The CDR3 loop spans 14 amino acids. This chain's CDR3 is CASSPRQGLETQYF. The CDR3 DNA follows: TGTGCCAGCAGCCCTCGACAGGGTTTGGAGACCCAGTACTTC.

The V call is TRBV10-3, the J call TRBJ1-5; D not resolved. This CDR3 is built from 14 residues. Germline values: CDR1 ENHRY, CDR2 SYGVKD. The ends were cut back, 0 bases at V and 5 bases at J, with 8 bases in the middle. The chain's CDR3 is CAISESGGYQPQHF. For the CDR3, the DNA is TGTGCCATCAGTGAGTCAGGAGGATATCAGCCCCAGCATTTT.

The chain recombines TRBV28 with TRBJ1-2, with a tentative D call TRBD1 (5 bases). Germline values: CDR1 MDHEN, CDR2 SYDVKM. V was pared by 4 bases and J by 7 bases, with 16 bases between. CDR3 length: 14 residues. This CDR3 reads CASSSPAPGGGYTF. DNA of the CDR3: TGTGCCAGCAGTTCCCCGGCTCCCGGGGGTGGCTACACCTTC.